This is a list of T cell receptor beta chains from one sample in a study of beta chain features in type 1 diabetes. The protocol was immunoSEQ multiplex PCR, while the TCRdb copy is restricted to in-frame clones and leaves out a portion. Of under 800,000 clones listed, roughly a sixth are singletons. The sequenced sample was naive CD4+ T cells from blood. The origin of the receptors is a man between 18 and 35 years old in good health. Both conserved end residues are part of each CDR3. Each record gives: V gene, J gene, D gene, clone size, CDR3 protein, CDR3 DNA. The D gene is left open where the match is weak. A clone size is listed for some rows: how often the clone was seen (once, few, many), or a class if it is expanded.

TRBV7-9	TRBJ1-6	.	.	CASSLVPGLDSYNSPLHF	TGTGCCAGCAGCTTAGTGCCGGGCCTCGATTCCTATAATTCACCCCTCCACTTT
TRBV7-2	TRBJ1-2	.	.	CASSLGGTRYTF	TGTGCCAGCAGCTTAGGAGGGACGCGCTACACCTTC
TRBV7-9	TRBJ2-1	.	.	CASLPQGRFRNEQFF	TGTGCCAGCCTTCCACAGGGCCGGTTCAGAAATGAGCAGTTCTTC
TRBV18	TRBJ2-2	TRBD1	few	CASPRPGQGNTGELFF	TGTGCCAGCCCACGTCCGGGACAGGGAAACACCGGGGAGCTGTTTTTT
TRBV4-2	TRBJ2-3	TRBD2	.	CASSHPGLGLPTDTQYF	TGTGCCAGCAGCCACCCGGGACTAGGACTGCCCACAGATACGCAGTATTTT
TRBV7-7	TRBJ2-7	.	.	CASSLTGEYEQYF	TGTGCCAGCAGCTTAACCGGAGAATACGAGCAGTACTTC
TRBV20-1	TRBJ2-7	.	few	CSGTGVYEQYF	TGCAGTGGCACGGGGGTCTACGAGCAGTACTTC
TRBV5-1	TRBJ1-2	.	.	CASSFLGTDYGYTF	TGCGCCAGCAGCTTTCTGGGGACTGACTATGGCTACACCTTC
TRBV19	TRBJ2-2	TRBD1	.	CASIRWTGANTGELFF	TGTGCCAGTATTAGATGGACAGGTGCGAACACCGGGGAGCTGTTTTTT
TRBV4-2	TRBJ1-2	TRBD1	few	CASSSRTGAYGYTF	TGTGCCAGCAGCTCCCGGACAGGAGCCTATGGCTACACCTTC
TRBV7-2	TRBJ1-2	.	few	CASSLAGEGNGYTF	TGTGCCAGCAGCCTAGCTGGGGAAGGGAATGGCTACACCTTC
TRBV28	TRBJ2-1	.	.	CASSSGTNFYNEQFF	TGTGCCAGCAGTTCCGGGACAAACTTCTACAATGAGCAGTTCTTC
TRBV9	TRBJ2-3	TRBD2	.	CASSPEGRGGGGFTDTQYF	TGTGCCAGCAGCCCCGAGGGGCGGGGGGGCGGTGGATTTACAGATACGCAGTATTTT
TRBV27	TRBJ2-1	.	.	CASSLLGSSYNEQFF	TGTGCCAGCAGTTTATTAGGTAGCTCCTACAATGAGCAGTTCTTC
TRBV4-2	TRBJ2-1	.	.	CASASWTKGNTNEQFF	TGTGCCAGCGCTTCTTGGACTAAGGGTAACACCAATGAGCAGTTCTTC
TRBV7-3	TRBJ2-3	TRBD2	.	CASSTTGLATDTQYF	TGTGCCAGCAGCACGACGGGACTAGCGACAGATACGCAGTATTTT
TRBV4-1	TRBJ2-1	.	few	CASKALYSYNEQFF	TGCGCGAGTAAGGCGCTGTATTCCTACAATGAGCAGTTCTTC
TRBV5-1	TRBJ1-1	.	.	CASSSGQPRRGAEAFF	TGCGCCAGCAGCTCCGGACAGCCTAGGAGGGGCGCTGAAGCTTTCTTT
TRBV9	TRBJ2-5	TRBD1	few	CASSVALWDRAGIGAQYF	TGTGCCAGCAGCGTAGCTCTATGGGACAGGGCTGGGATTGGGGCCCAGTACTTC
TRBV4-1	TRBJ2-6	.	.	CASSQVIRAAGANVLTF	TGCGCCAGCAGCCAAGTTATCAGGGCGGCTGGGGCCAACGTCCTGACTTTC
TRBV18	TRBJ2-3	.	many	CASSATDTQYF	TGTGCCAGCTCAGCCACAGATACGCAGTATTTT
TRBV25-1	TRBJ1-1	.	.	CASSESRAWGTEAFF	TGTGCCAGCAGTGAGTCCAGGGCCTGGGGCACTGAAGCTTTCTTT
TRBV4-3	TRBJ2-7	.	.	CASSQDIASRYEQYF	TGCGCCAGCAGCCAAGATATTGCCAGTAGATACGAGCAGTACTTC
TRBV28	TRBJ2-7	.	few	CASSKPPGFLYEQYF	TGTGCCAGCAGCAAACCACCGGGGTTCCTCTACGAGCAGTACTTC
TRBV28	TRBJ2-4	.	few	CASSSYSLGHSKNIQYF	TGTGCCAGCAGTTCCTACTCCCTGGGACACTCCAAAAACATTCAGTACTTC
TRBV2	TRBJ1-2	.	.	CASKADNYGYTF	TGTGCCAGCAAGGCAGACAACTATGGCTACACCTTC